The present T cell receptor beta chain was sequenced within a study of shared clonotypes between healthy human individuals. The data were produced by immunoSEQ multiplex PCR, yet TCRdb's version contains in-frame clones alone and is incomplete. Of approximately 2.5 million clones listed, more than 85% are singletons. The V and J ends lost 6 bases and 0 bases respectively, with 14 bases between them. Germline V gives CDR1 SQVTM, CDR2 ANQGSEA. The CDR3 extends over 14 amino acids. This clonotype was sampled from a man aged 18-30 years in good health. Some clones in this sample may be carry-over from other donors' samples. The sequenced sample was naive CD4+ T cells from PBMCs. Regarding subset: CD45RA+ positively selected. The chain is built from TRBV29-1 and TRBJ1-2; the D is unclear. CDR3: CSVTPYRANYGYTF. CDR3 bases: TGCAGCGTAACCCCCTATCGAGCTAACTATGGCTACACCTTC.